Listed below are T cell receptor beta chains from one sample, sequenced in a study of shared clonotypes between healthy human individuals. Clones were read by immunoSEQ multiplex PCR, and TCRdb kept only the in-frame ones, dropping some. The sample has 2 million to 2.5 million clones, 90% to 95% seen once. Sequenced input: naive CD4+ T cells from PBMCs. The receptor set was obtained from a man between 18 and 35 years old in good health. Some clones in this sample may be carry-over from other donors' samples. CDR3s include the opening cysteine and the closing phenylalanine or tryptophan. D genes are given only for firm matches. Where a row states a size, it is once, few, many or the class of an expanded clone; other rows omit it.

d_call	v_call	clone_size	j_call	cdr3_nt	cdr3_aa
-	TRBV7-3	-	TRBJ1-1	TGTGCCAGCAGCCCGCAATTGGGGACTGAAGCTTTCTTT	CASSPQLGTEAFF
-	TRBV5-1	once	TRBJ2-1	TGCGCCAGCAGCTTGCCGGCCGATAGCGGAGGCCCGGGCTACAATGAGCAGTTCTTC	CASSLPADSGGPGYNEQFF
TRBD2	TRBV28	-	TRBJ2-1	TGTGCCAGCATCTCCGGGGGGGGCAGCTCCTACAATGAGCAGTTCTTC	CASISGGGSSYNEQFF
-	TRBV12-2	-	TRBJ1-5	TGTGCAAGTCGCCAAAGACAGGTTAGCAATCAGCCCCAGCATTTT	CASRQRQVSNQPQHF
TRBD1	TRBV18	-	TRBJ2-1	TGTGCCAGCTCACCAGGGACAGGAGACAATGAGCAGTTCTTC	CASSPGTGDNEQFF
-	TRBV19	-	TRBJ2-3	TGTGCCAGTAGTAGAGCGGCGGGATCATGGGATACGCAGTATTTT	CASSRAAGSWDTQYF
-	TRBV7-2	-	TRBJ2-7	TGTGCCAGCAGCTTAGCGTTGCACAGGGACGAGCAGTACTTC	CASSLALHRDEQYF
-	TRBV30	-	TRBJ1-6	TGTGCCTGGAGAAGCAGGGCCGATTCACCCCTCCACTTT	CAWRSRADSPLHF
-	TRBV19	-	TRBJ2-7	TGTGCCAGTAGTATAGGCCGGACCAATACCTACGAGCAGTACTTC	CASSIGRTNTYEQYF
-	TRBV6-5	-	TRBJ1-1	TGTGCCAGCAGCCGAGCGGGGTACACTGAAGCTTTCTTT	CASSRAGYTEAFF
TRBD2	TRBV10-3	once	TRBJ2-1	TGTGCCATCCCGGCTCTTGCGGGAGGGCAAGACAATGAGCAGTTCTTC	CAIPALAGGQDNEQFF
-	TRBV27	-	TRBJ1-2	TGTGCCAGCAGTTTAACAGGGTACTATGGCTACACCTTC	CASSLTGYYGYTF